The clone carrying this TCR beta chain has only a few counts. Its cognate antigen is unknown. The CDR3 length is 14 residues. V was clipped by 5 bases and J by 5 bases, with 15 bases between them. Germline V gene lookup returns CDR1 SGHTA and CDR2 FQGNSA. This sample was taken from a study of vaccination and CD4 T cells after COVID-19. The overall study: Each individual in the study obtained two doses of BNT162b2 or mRNA-1273 vaccine. The study drew post-COVID samples a median around 92 days after diagnosis (range 35 to 161). Study-level points and caveats: The median count of SARS-CoV-2-reactive clonotypes rose from roughly 21 to 40, not significantly.

TCRdb re-called the PCR reads with MiXCR, one entry per CDR3 protein. The sample carries around 19,000 distinct CDR3 sequences, approximately 67% recorded once. V is TRBV7-2 and J is TRBJ2-5; D is tentatively TRBD1 or TRBD2 (5 bases each). The clonotype comes from a human donor who had recovered from COVID-19. Specimen: CD4+ T cells from blood, collected before SARS-CoV-2 vaccination. Written as DNA, the CDR3 is TGTGCCAGCAGCCCTGGAAGCTGGGGGGAGACCCAGTACTTC. Translation: CASSPGSWGETQYF.